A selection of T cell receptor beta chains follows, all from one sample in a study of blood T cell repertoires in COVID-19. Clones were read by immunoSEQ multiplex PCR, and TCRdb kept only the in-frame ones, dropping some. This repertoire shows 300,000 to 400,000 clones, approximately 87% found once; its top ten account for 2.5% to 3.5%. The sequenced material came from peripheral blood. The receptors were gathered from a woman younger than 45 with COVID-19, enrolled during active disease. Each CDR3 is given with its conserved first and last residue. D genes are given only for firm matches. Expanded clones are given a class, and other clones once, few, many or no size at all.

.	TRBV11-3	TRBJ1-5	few	TGTGCCAGCAGCTTAGGTGGGGGAGGGGAGGGACAGCCCCAGCATTTT	CASSLGGGGEGQPQHF
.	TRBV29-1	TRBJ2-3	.	TGCAGCGTTGCCCTCGACAGGACGAGCACAGATACGCAGTATTTT	CSVALDRTSTDTQYF
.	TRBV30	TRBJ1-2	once	TGTGCCCTATCACTTGGAGGGGTAAATGGCTACACCTTC	CALSLGGVNGYTF
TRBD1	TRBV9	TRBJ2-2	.	TGTGCCAGCAGCCCTCAGGGGGCGAACACCGGGGAGCTGTTTTTT	CASSPQGANTGELFF
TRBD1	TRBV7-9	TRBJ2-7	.	TGTGCCAGCAGCCCAAAGTGGGACAGGGGCCTTCCGACCTACGAGCAGTACTTC	CASSPKWDRGLPTYEQYF
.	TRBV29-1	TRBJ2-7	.	TGCAGCGTTGAAGCATCAGGGGCCGGCGAGCAGTACTTC	CSVEASGAGEQYF
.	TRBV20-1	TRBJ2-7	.	TGCAGTGCTAGTAGGGGTTTGGAGCAGTACTTC	CSASRGLEQYF
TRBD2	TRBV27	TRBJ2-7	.	TGTGCCAGCAGCTCCGTAGCGGGAGGGGTCTACGAGCAGTACTTC	CASSSVAGGVYEQYF
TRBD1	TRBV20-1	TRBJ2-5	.	TGCAGTGCTAGTCTTGGTATAAGGACAGGTCCCCAATATGAGACCCAGTACTTC	CSASLGIRTGPQYETQYF
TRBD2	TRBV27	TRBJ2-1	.	TGTGCCAGCAGTACAGGTGGGAGGGCCAGGCAGTTCTTC	CASSTGGRARQFF
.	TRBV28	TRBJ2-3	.	TGTGCCAGCAGTTTAGCCGGGGGAGGGGGAGATACGCAGTATTTT	CASSLAGGGGDTQYF
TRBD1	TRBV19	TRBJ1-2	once	TGTGCCAGTTCACCGACAGGGTACGGCTACACCTTC	CASSPTGYGYTF
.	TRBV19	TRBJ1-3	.	TGTGCCAGTAGTATTGGAGGATGGAGAGACGGAAACACCATATATTTT	CASSIGGWRDGNTIYF
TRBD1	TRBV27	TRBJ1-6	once	TGTGCCAGCAGTTTGCGTTTGGGGACTGGGACAGACAATTCACCCCTCCACTTT	CASSLRLGTGTDNSPLHF
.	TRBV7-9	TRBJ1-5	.	TGTGCCAGCAGCTTCGGTAATAGCAATCAGCCCCAGCATTTT	CASSFGNSNQPQHF
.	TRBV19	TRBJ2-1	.	TGTGCCAGTAGTAAAGGGAGTGGGAACAGGGCACATATTTCCTACAATGAGCAGTTCTTC	CASSKGSGNRAHISYNEQFF
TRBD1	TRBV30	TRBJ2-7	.	TGTGCCTGGAGTCCGGACAGGGCTGAGCAGTACTTC	CAWSPDRAEQYF
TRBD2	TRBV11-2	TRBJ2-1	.	TGTGCCAGCAGCCGCCCCTTACTAGCGGGGGGGGAGCAGTTCTTC	CASSRPLLAGGEQFF
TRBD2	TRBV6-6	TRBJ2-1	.	TGTGCCAGCAGTCCACTAGCGGGAGGGATGAATGAGCAGTTCTTC	CASSPLAGGMNEQFF
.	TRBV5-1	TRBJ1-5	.	TGCGCCAGCAGCCTAGAGGGCCAGGGGAAAGGACAGCCCCAGCATTTT	CASSLEGQGKGQPQHF
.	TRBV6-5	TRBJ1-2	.	TGTGCCAGCAGTGACTCCCCCGGGACTAACTATGGCTACACCTTC	CASSDSPGTNYGYTF
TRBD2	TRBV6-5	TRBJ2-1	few	TGTGCCAGCGGGACGGAACTAGCGGGCTACAATGAGCAGTTCTTC	CASGTELAGYNEQFF
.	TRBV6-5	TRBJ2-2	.	TGTGCCAGCAGTTACTCGGGGGGTAGGGGGGAGCTGTTTTTT	CASSYSGGRGELFF
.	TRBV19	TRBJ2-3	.	TGTGCCAGTAGTAATCAGGGGAGCACAGATACGCAGTATTTT	CASSNQGSTDTQYF
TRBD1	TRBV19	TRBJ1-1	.	TGTGCCAGTCACGACAGGGGGTGGACTGAAGCTTTCTTT	CASHDRGWTEAFF
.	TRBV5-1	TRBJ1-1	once	TGCGCCAGCAGCTCCGGTCCAGTCAGGGAGAACACTGAAGCTTTCTTT	CASSSGPVRENTEAFF
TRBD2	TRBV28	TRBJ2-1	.	TGTGCCAGCAGTTCCCAGCGGGAGCCTTACAATGAGCAGTTCTTC	CASSSQREPYNEQFF
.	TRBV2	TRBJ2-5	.	TGTGCCAGCAGCGGCCAGGGATTGGGTGAGACCCAGTACTTC	CASSGQGLGETQYF
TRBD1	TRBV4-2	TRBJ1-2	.	TGTGCCAGCAGCCAACAGGACAGGGGATGGGGCTACACCTTC	CASSQQDRGWGYTF
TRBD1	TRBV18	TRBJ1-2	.	TGTGCCAGCTCACTCTCGGACAGGGAGAGTGGTGGCTACACCTTC	CASSLSDRESGGYTF
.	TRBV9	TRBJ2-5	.	TGTGCCAGCAGCGTAGCTACGGACACGGAGACCCAGTACTTC	CASSVATDTETQYF
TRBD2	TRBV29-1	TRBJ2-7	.	TGCAGCGTCACGGGACTAGCGGCGACCTACGAGCAGTACTTC	CSVTGLAATYEQYF
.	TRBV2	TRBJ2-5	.	TGTGCCAGCAGTGCACAGATCCAAGAGACCCAGTACTTC	CASSAQIQETQYF
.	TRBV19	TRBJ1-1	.	TGTGCCAGTAAATCCCTGGCAGGTTTGAACACTGAAGCTTTCTTT	CASKSLAGLNTEAFF
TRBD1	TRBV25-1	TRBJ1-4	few	TGTGCCAGCAGTGATCCCAGGGGGCTTAATGAAAAACTGTTTTTT	CASSDPRGLNEKLFF
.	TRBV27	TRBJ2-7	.	TGTGCCAGCAGCGGCGGGTACTCCTACGAGCAGTACTTC	CASSGGYSYEQYF
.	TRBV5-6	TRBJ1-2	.	TGTGCCAGCAGTACTACAGGGAATGGCTACACCTTC	CASSTTGNGYTF
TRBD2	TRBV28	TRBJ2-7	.	TGTGCCAGCAGCTACGGGACTAGCGGGATGTACGAGCAGTACTTC	CASSYGTSGMYEQYF